This T cell receptor (beta chain) was recovered during a study of neurological immune-mediated disorders. This clonotype counts as medium-sized. The antigen is unknown. TCRdb fed the 5' RACE reads into MiXCR, producing one record per CDR3 protein. Of 15,000 to 20,000 distinct CDR3 sequences listed, 14% are singletons. Study results and limitations: Private repertoires in all groups were suggested by the absence of shared CDR3 amino acid sequences among expanded clones across subjects.

This CDR3 comprises 15 residues. V dropped 3 bases and J dropped 2; count of bases not matched to a gene: 6. Germline V gives CDR1 SGHRS, CDR2 YFSETQ. The source is a woman aged 55-69 years with HTLV-1-associated myelopathy (HAM/TSP). The sequenced sample was CD4+ T cells from blood. V and J are TRBV5-1 and TRBJ2-7; the match to TRBD1 covers 9 bases. CDR3 nucleotides: TGCGCCAGCAGCTCCCGGACAGGGGCCGCCTACGAGCAGTACTTC. Amino acids: CASSSRTGAAYEQYF.